This T cell receptor (beta chain) was recorded in a study of CD8 T cells in ankylosing spondylitis. Notes on the study in general: Ankylosing spondylitis blood seemed to carry a telltale TCR beta motif made of about 8 highly homologous variants. Certain motif variants had earlier been reported in reactive arthritis synovial fluid and blood. Relatively rare in peripheral blood, disease-linked clones were also CD8+.

MiXCR, run by TCRdb on the 5' RACE reads, gives a single entry per CDR3 protein. The profile shows 250,000 to 300,000 distinct CDR3 sequences, approximately 20% of them singletons. V gave up 9 bases and J gave up 5 bases; unmatched junction bases: 9. The CDR3 has 14 residues. The V gene's germline CDR1 is SGHRS and CDR2 YFSETQ. In the case of this clonotype: Its cognate antigen is unknown.

This clonotype originated in a male donor with ankylosing spondylitis or in good health (not recorded which). The sample consisted of blood, either unsorted or a sorted T cell fraction (not recorded which). This chain links TRBV5-1 with TRBJ2-3, with 10 bases lining up with TRBD1. CDR3 bases: TGCGCCACCAGACCGGGACAGGGGTTAGATACGCAGTATTTT. Its protein is CATRPGQGLDTQYF.